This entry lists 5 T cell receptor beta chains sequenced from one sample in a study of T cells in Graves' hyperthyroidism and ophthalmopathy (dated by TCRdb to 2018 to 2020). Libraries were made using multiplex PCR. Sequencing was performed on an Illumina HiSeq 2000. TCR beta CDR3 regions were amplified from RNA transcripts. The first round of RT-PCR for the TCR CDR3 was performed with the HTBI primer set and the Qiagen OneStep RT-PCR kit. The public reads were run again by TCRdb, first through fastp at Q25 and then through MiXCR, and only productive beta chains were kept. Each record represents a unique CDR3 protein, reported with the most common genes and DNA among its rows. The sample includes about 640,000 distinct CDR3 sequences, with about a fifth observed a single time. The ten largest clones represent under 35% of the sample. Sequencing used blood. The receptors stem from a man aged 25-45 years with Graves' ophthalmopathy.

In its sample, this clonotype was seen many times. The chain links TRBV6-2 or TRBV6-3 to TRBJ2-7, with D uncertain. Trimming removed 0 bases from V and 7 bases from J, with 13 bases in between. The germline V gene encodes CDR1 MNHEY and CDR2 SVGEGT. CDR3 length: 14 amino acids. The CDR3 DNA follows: TGTGCCAGCAGTTACTCGAAAATACAGAGTGAGCAGTACTTC. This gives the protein CASSYSKIQSEQYF.

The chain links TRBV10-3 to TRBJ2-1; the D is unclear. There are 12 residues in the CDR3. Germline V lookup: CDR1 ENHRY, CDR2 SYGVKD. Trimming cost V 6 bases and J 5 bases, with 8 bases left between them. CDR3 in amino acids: CAIRENNNEQFF. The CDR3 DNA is TGTGCCATCAGAGAGAATAACAATGAGCAGTTCTTC.

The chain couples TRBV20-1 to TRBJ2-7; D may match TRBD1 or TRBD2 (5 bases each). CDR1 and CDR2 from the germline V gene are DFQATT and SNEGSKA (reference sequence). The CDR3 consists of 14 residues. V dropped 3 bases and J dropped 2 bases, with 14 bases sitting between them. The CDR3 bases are TGCAGTGCTAGCGACGGGGCGCGGACCTACGAGCAGTACTTC. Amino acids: CSASDGARTYEQYF.

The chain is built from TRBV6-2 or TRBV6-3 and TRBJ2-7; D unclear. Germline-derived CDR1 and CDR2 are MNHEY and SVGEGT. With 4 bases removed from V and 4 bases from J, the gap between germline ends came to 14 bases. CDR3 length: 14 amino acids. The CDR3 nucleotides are TGTGCCAGCAGTTTAAAAGGAACCCCGTACGAGCAGTACTTC. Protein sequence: CASSLKGTPYEQYF.

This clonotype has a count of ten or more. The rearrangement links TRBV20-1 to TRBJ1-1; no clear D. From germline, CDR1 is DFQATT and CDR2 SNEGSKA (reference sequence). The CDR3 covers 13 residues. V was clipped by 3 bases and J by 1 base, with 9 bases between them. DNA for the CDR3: TGCAGTGCTAGGGGCGAGAGGAACACTGAAGCTTTCTTT. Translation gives CSARGERNTEAFF.